The 22 T cell receptor beta chains below were found in one sample sequenced in a study of OX40 agonist ivuxolimab in advanced cancers. Assay used: immunoSEQ multiplex PCR; TCRdb lists only in-frame clones, some missing. The sample holds roughly 120,000 clones, around 93% seen once. The starting material was CD4+ or CD8+ T cells sorted from blood, obtained in a trial of the OX40 agonist ivuxolimab. These receptor sequences come from an adult with an advanced solid tumor such as melanoma, head and neck, liver or kidney cancer.

CDR3 protein: CASSLLHSESNQPQHF. The CDR3 nucleotides read TGTGCCAGCAGCTTATTGCACAGTGAAAGCAATCAGCCCCAGCATTTT. The gene calls are TRBV7-6 and TRBJ1-5; no firm D call. Germline CDR1 and CDR2: SGHVS and FNYEAQ. The ends were cut back, 2 bases at V and 1 base at J, with 12 bases in the middle. The length of the CDR3 is 16 residues. The complete variable domain, with remaining parts taken from reference TRBV7-6 and TRBJ1-5, reads GAGVSQSPRYKVTKRGQDVALRCDPISGHVSLYWYRQALGQGPEFLTYFNYEAQQDKSGLPNDRFSAERPEGSISTLTIQRTEQRDSAMYRCASSLLHSESNQPQHFGDGTRLSIL.

The chain couples TRBV9 to TRBJ1-1, with unresolved D. In germline, CDR1 is SGDLS, CDR2 YYNGEE. V was pared by 3 bases and J by 4 bases, with 16 bases between. The CDR3 contains 15 residues. The CDR3 sequence: CASSEKASSATEAFF. The CDR3 nucleotides read TGTGCCAGCAGCGAGAAGGCCAGCTCCGCCACTGAAGCTTTCTTT.

The CDR3 DNA reads TGTGCCAGCAGCCTCGACAGGTTTTACGGCTACACCTTC. Translated: CASSLDRFYGYTF. The chain links TRBV7-9 to TRBJ1-2, with a tentative D call TRBD1 (6 bases). CDR1 is SEHNR, CDR2 FQNEAQ, per germline (reference sequence). V lost 5 bases and J lost 8, with 15 bases in between. The CDR3 sequence is 13 residues long.

This clone was recorded once. The CDR3 DNA sequence: TGTGCCTGGGACAGGGGACCCTACGAGCAGTACTTC. As protein: CAWDRGPYEQYF. The chain carries TRBV30 and TRBJ2-7; 8 nucleotides agree with TRBD1. V shed 5 bases, J shed 2 bases, and the junction held 2 bases outside the gene matches. Germline loops: CDR1 GTSNPN, CDR2 SVGIG (reference sequence). The CDR3 contains 12 residues.

This chain uses TRBV7-8 with TRBJ2-7, with D possibly TRBD2 on 5 matching bases. The CDR3 has 16 amino acids. V gave up 2 bases and J gave up 4 bases, with 18 bases separating them. Germline V lookup: CDR1 SGHVS, CDR2 FQNEAQ. CDR3 amino acids: CASSLTVFRERYEQYF. CDR3 nucleotides: TGTGCCAGCAGCTTAACCGTTTTTCGGGAACGGTACGAGCAGTACTTC.

The chain joins TRBV11-2 to TRBJ2-3, with TRBD1 matching 7 bases. The CDR3 covers 14 residues. The trim removed 4 bases at V and 4 bases at J, leaving 5 bases unmatched. Germline CDR1 and CDR2: SGHAT and FQNNGV. CDR3 DNA sequence: TGTGCCAGCAGCTCCCGACAGGGCGCAGATACGCAGTATTTT. It specifies CASSSRQGADTQYF. The whole variable domain, filled in from reference TRBV11-2 and TRBJ2-3, reads EAGVAQSPRYKIIEKRQSVAFWCNPISGHATLYWYQQILGQGPKLLIQFQNNGVVDDSQLPKDRFSAERLKGVDSTLKIQPAKLEDSAVYLCASSSRQGADTQYFGPGTRLTVL.

This chain links TRBV6-5 with TRBJ2-7, with 11 bases fitting TRBD2. Per germline, CDR1 MNHEY and CDR2 SVGAGI. Germline trimming cut 7 bases from V and 5 bases from J; bases unmatched to any gene: 10. This CDR3 comprises 15 residues. CDR3 loop: CASTPSTSGSNEQYF. The CDR3 DNA sequence: TGTGCCAGCACCCCGAGTACTAGCGGGAGCAACGAGCAGTACTTC.

The chain uses TRBV4-3 and TRBJ1-5; weak D call: TRBD1 (5 bases). The germline V and J ends were trimmed by 0 bases and 0 bases, with 12 bases remaining between them. This CDR3 comprises 17 residues. CDR1 and CDR2 (germline): LGHNA, YSLEER. CDR3 nucleotides: TGCGCCAGCAGCCAAGATTCGACGGGGACTAGCAATCAGCCCCAGCATTTT. This gives the protein CASSQDSTGTSNQPQHF.

The rearrangement uses TRBV2 and TRBJ2-3, with 10 bases matching TRBD2. The V and J ends lost 6 bases and 6 bases, in that order; junction bases with no gene match: 9. The CDR3 sequence is 15 residues long. Germline-derived CDR1 and CDR2 are SNHLY and FYNNEI. The CDR3 DNA reads TGTGCCAGCAGCCGAGAGCGGGAGGGCCTCGATACGCAGTATTTT. Its translation: CASSREREGLDTQYF. The complete variable domain, with remaining parts taken from reference TRBV2 and TRBJ2-3, reads EPEVTQTPSHQVTQMGQEVILRCVPISNHLYFYWYRQILGQKVEFLVSFYNNEISEKSEIFDDQFSVERPDGSNFTLKIRSTKLEDSAMYFCASSREREGLDTQYFGPGTRLTVL.

This chain joins TRBV14 and TRBJ2-7; D gene uncertain. The V end lost 3 bases, the J end lost 1 base, and 22 bases lay between the germline ends. The CDR3 is made up of 18 amino acids. Germline CDR1 reads SGHDN; CDR2 reads FVKESK. The CDR3 coding sequence is TGTGCCAGCAGCCATGGGTCCTACGCGGTTGCTATATCCTACGAGCAGTACTTC. Its translation: CASSHGSYAVAISYEQYF.

The chain has TRBV29-1 and TRBJ1-3, with 7 positions matching TRBD1. Trimming took 5 bases from V and 1 from J; bases not matched to a gene: 2. The CDR3 loop spans 13 amino acids. Per germline, CDR1 SQVTM and CDR2 ANQGSEA. The CDR3 coding sequence is TGCAGCGTTAGACAGGGTTCTGGAAACACCATATATTTT. This encodes CSVRQGSGNTIYF.

Details on this clone: An end of the junction differs from the germline gene, which may be a read error. The chain carries TRBV4-2 and TRBJ2-7, with 11 bases identical to TRBD2. The germline V gene has CDR1 LGHNA and CDR2 YNFKEQ. The CDR3 extends over 15 amino acids. DNA of the CDR3: TGTGCCAGCAGCCAAGGACCACTAGCGGGAGTCCCCTTGTCCTTC. It specifies CASSQGPLAGVPLSF.

The rearrangement joins TRBV2 to TRBJ2-7, with D hard to call. CDR1 and CDR2 (germline): SNHLY, FYNNEI. This CDR3 contains 11 residues. Between the trimmed V and J ends, which lost 9 bases and 4 bases, there was a span of 10 bases. The CDR3, as DNA: TGTGCCAGTAGGGTATTTTACGAGCAGTACTTC. It translates to CASRVFYEQYF. Full variable domain (outside the CDR3, taken from reference TRBV2 and TRBJ2-7): EPEVTQTPSHQVTQMGQEVILRCVPISNHLYFYWYRQILGQKVEFLVSFYNNEISEKSEIFDDQFSVERPDGSNFTLKIRSTKLEDSAMYFCASRVFYEQYFGPGTRLTVT.

V and J are TRBV15 and TRBJ2-3, with 8 positions matching TRBD1. This CDR3 is built from 14 residues. The germline gives CDR1 LNHNV, CDR2 YYDKDF (reference sequence). V lost 8 bases and J lost 6; bases outside the gene matches: 10. CDR3 DNA sequence: TGTGCCACCGGGTGGGCAGGGGGCATCGATACGCAGTATTTT. Translation: CATGWAGGIDTQYF.

The chain is built from TRBV27 and TRBJ2-1, with 10 bases that match TRBD1. The CDR3 spans 18 residues. CDR1 is MNHEY and CDR2 is SMNVEV in the germline V gene (reference sequence). V shed 6 bases, J shed 0 bases, and the junction held 11 bases outside the gene matches. CDR3 in amino acids: CASRVFGTGANSYNEQFF. The CDR3, as DNA: TGTGCCAGCAGAGTATTCGGGACAGGGGCCAACTCCTACAATGAGCAGTTCTTC.

Of note for this clone: Other nucleotide sequences in the sample specify the same CDR3. V and J are TRBV7-9 and TRBJ2-4; D gene uncertain. Trimming left V 4 bases short and J 15 bases short, with 19 bases between. Germline values: CDR1 SEHNR, CDR2 FQNEAQ (reference sequence). The CDR3 consists of 13 residues. The CDR3 is CASSSYQDGNGYF. The CDR3 DNA reads TGTGCCAGCAGCTCATATCAAGACGGAAACGGGTACTTC.

This chain connects TRBV5-4 to TRBJ1-2; D uncertain. V gave up 0 bases and J gave up 1 base, with 10 bases separating them. CDR1 and CDR2 from the germline V gene are SGHNT and YYREEE (reference sequence). This CDR3 is built from 15 residues. The CDR3 region has the DNA TGTGCCAGCAGCTTGGCCGACAACATTAACTATGGCTACACCTTC. Its translation: CASSLADNINYGYTF.

V and J are TRBV2 and TRBJ2-5, with TRBD2 identical over 8 bases. Germline lookup yields CDR1 SNHLY and CDR2 FYNNEI. The junction had 8 bases not matched to a gene; V was cut back by 6 bases and J by 2 bases. The CDR3 is 15 amino acids. The CDR3 region is CASSPGLAGQETQYF. The CDR3 nucleotides read TGTGCCAGCAGCCCTGGGTTAGCGGGACAAGAGACCCAGTACTTC.

Only a few counts were recorded for this clone. The V call is TRBV19, the J call TRBJ2-3; 11 nucleotides match TRBD1. Per germline, CDR1 LNHDA and CDR2 SQIVND (reference sequence). V lost 5 bases and J lost 4; bases outside the gene matches: 5. This CDR3 has 15 amino acids. The CDR3 protein is CASSYGQGAADTQYF. The CDR3 coding sequence is TGTGCCAGTAGTTACGGACAGGGGGCCGCAGATACGCAGTATTTT.

V and J are TRBV6-1 and TRBJ1-5; 7 bases fit TRBD1. This CDR3 spans 18 amino acids. V lost 0 bases, J lost 0 bases, and 8 bases stayed unmatched. Germline V gene data show CDR1 as MNHNS and CDR2 as SASEGT. In DNA, the CDR3 is TGTGCCAGCAGTGAAGCGCTGGGACAGAGTTATAGCAATCAGCCCCAGCATTTT. Protein product: CASSEALGQSYSNQPQHF.

The chain recombines TRBV5-1 with TRBJ2-3; D uncertain. V was trimmed by 1 base and J by 6 bases, leaving 12 bases between them. The CDR3 is made up of 14 amino acids. Germline loops: CDR1 SGHRS, CDR2 YFSETQ. Here the CDR3 DNA reads TGCGCCAGCAGCTTGAGCATAGACCTCGATACGCAGTATTTT. Translating gives CASSLSIDLDTQYF.

The chain has TRBV14 and TRBJ1-5; no reliable D call. Germline values: CDR1 SGHDN, CDR2 FVKESK. This CDR3 has 13 amino acids. The V and J ends lost 1 base and 4 bases respectively, with 5 bases between them. CDR3 in DNA: TGTGCCAGCAGCCAAGGGCGGAATCAGCCCCAGCATTTT. This encodes CASSQGRNQPQHF.